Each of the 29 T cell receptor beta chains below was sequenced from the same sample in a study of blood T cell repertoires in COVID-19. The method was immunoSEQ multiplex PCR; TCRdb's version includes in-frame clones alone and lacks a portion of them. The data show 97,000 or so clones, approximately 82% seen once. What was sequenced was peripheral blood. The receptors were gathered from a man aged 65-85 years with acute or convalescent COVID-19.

This CDR3 reads CASSLGREGTNEKLFF. CDR3 DNA: TGCGCCAGCAGCTTGGGCAGGGAGGGCACTAATGAAAAACTGTTTTTT. The V call is TRBV5-1, the J call TRBJ1-4, with D perhaps TRBD1 (5 bases). The CDR3 is 16 amino acids. V lost 0 bases and J lost 2, with 11 bases in between. Per the germline V gene, CDR1 is SGHRS and CDR2 is YFSETQ.

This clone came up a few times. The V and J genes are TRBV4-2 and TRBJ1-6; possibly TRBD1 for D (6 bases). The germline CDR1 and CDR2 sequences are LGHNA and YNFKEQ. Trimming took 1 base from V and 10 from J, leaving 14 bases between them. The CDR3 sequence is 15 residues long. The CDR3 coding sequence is TGTGCCAGCAGCCAAGGACAGGCGCATACCTCACCCCTCCACTTT. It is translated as CASSQGQAHTSPLHF.

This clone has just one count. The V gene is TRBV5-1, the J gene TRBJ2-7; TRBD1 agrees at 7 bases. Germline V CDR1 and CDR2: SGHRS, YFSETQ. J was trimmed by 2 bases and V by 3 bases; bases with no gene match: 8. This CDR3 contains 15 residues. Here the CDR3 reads CASSSRDSFTYEQYF. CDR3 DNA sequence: TGCGCCAGCAGCTCAAGGGACAGCTTCACCTACGAGCAGTACTTC.

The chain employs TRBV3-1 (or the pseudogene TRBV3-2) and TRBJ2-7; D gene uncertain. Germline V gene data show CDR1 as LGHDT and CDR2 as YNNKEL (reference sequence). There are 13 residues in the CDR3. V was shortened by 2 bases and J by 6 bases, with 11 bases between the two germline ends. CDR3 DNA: TGTGCCAGCAGCCAACTAGACGCCAGCGAGCAGTACTTC. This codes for CASSQLDASEQYF.

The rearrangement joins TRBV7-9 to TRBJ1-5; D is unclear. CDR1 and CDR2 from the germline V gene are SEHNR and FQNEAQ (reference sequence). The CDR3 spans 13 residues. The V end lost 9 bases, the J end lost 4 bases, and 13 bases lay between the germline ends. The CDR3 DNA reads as TGTGCCAGTGGGCTGGGCGGGAATCAGCCCCAGCATTTT. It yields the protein CASGLGGNQPQHF. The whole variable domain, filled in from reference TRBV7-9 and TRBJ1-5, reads DTGVSQNPRHKITKRGQNVTFRCDPISEHNRLYWYRQTLGQGPEFLTYFQNEAQLEKSRLLSDRFSAERPKGSFSTLEIQRTEQGDSAMYLCASGLGGNQPQHFGDGTRLSIL.

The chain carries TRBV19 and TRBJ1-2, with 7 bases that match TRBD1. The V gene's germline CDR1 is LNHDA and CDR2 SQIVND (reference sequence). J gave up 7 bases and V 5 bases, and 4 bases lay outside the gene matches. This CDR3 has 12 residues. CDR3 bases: TGTGCCAGTAGTCCCCACAGGGGTGGCTACACCTTC. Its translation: CASSPHRGGYTF.

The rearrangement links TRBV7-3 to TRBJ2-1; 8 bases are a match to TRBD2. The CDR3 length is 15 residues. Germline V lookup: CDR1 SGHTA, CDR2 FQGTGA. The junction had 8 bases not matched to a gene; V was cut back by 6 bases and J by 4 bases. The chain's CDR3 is CASSPTSGNYNEQFF. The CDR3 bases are TGTGCCAGCAGTCCAACTAGCGGAAATTACAATGAGCAGTTCTTC.

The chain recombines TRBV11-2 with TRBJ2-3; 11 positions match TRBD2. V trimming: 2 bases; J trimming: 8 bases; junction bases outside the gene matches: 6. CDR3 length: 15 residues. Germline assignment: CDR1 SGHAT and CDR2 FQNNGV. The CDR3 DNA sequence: TGTGCCAGCAGCTTATCTATAGCGGGGGGGCTTACGCAGTATTTT. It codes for CASSLSIAGGLTQYF.

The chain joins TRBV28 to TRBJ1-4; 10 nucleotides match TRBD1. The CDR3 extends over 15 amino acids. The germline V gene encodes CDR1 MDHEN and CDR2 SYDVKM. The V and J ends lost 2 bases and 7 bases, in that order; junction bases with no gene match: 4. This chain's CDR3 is CASSLMGTGVEKLFF. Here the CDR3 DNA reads TGTGCCAGCAGTTTAATGGGGACAGGGGTTGAAAAACTGTTTTTT.

The CDR3 sequence: CAWGTWTDDTQYF. CDR3 coding DNA: TGTGCCTGGGGAACTTGGACTGATGATACGCAGTATTTT. The chain recombines TRBV30 with TRBJ2-3; a possible D gene is TRBD2 (5 bases). The CDR3 runs 13 residues. Trimming took off 5 bases at V and 6 bases at J, with 15 bases between the two ends. Per the germline V gene, CDR1 is GTSNPN and CDR2 is SVGIG (reference sequence).

The CDR3 region has the DNA TGTGCCAGCTCACCAGGGGGACAGGGGGCCCTAGATACGCAGTATTTT. Translation gives CASSPGGQGALDTQYF. The chain joins TRBV18 to TRBJ2-3; 12 positions agree with TRBD1. The germline gives CDR1 KGHSH, CDR2 LQKENI. The CDR3 runs 16 residues. After removal of 2 bases from V and 5 bases from J, the junction contained 5 bases not matched to a gene. The full variable domain, its missing parts supplied by reference TRBV18 and TRBJ2-3, is NAGVMQNPRHLVRRRGQEARLRCSPMKGHSHVYWYRQLPEEGLKFMVYLQKENIIDESGMPKERFSAEFPKEGPSILRIQQVVRGDSAAYFCASSPGGQGALDTQYFGPGTRLTVL.

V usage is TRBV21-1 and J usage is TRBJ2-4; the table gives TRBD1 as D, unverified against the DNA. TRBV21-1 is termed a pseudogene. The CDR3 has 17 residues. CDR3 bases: TGTGCCAGCAGCAAAGTGCCCTCAAGGGGGATGGGAAACATTCAGTACTTC. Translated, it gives CASSKVPSRGMGNIQYF.

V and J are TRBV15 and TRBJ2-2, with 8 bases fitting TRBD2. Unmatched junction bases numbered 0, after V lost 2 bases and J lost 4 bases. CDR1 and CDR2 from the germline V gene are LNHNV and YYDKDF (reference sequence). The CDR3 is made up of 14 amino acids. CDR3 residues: CATSRLAGTGELFF. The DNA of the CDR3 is TGTGCCACCAGCAGACTAGCGGGCACCGGGGAGCTGTTTTTT.

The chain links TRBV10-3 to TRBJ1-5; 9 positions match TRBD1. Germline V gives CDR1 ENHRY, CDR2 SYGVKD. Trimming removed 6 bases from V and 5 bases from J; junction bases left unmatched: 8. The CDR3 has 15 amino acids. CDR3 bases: TGTGCCATCAGCGGCGGGGACAGGGATCATCAGCCCCAGCATTTT. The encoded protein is CAISGGDRDHQPQHF.

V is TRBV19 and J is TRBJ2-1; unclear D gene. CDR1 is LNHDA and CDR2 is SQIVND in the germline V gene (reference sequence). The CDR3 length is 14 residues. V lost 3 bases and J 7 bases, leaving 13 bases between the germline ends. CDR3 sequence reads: CASSIGLARNEQFF. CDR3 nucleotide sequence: TGTGCCAGTAGTATTGGTCTGGCGCGGAATGAGCAGTTCTTC.

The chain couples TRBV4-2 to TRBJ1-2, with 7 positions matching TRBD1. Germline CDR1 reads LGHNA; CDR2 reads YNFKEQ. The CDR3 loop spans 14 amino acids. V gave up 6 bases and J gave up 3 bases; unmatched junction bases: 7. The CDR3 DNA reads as TGTGCCAGCAGTATGACAGGGATTGACTATGGCTACACCTTC. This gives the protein CASSMTGIDYGYTF.

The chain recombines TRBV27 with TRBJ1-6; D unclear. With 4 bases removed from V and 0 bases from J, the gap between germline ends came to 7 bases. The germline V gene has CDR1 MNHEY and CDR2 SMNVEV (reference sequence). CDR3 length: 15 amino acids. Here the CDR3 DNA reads TGTGCCAGCAGTTCAGCGAACTCCTATAATTCACCCCTCCACTTT. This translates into CASSSANSYNSPLHF.

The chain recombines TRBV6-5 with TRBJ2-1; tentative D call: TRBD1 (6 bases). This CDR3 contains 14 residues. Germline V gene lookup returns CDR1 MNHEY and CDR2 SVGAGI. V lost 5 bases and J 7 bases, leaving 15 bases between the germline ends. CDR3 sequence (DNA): TGTGCCAGCAGTAACTTCAGACAGGCGAATGAGCAGTTCTTC. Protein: CASSNFRQANEQFF.

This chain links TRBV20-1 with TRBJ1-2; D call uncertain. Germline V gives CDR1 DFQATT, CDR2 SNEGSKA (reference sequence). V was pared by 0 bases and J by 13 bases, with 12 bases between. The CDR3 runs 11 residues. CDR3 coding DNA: TGCAGTGCTAGAGATGAGGAGCGGTCCACCTTC. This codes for CSARDEERSTF.

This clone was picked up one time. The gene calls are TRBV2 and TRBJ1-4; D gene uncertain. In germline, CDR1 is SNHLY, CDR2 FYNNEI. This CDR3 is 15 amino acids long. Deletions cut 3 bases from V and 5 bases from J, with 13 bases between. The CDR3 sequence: CASSEVGRRNEKLFF. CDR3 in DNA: TGTGCCAGCAGTGAGGTGGGCAGGAGGAATGAAAAACTGTTTTTT.

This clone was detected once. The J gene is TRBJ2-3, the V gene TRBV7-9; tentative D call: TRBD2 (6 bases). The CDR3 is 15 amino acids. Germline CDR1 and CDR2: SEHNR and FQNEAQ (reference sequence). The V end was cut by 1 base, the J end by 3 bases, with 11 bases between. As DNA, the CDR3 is TGTGCCAGCAGCTTAGTTGCGGCGGGAACAGATACGCAGTATTTT. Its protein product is CASSLVAAGTDTQYF.

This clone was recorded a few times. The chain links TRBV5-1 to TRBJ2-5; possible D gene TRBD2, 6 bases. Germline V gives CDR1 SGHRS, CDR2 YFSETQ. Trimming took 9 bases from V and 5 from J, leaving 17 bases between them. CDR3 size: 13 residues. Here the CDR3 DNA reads TGCGCCACCGCCCCGGGAGTCGTTGAGACCCAGTACTTC. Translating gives CATAPGVVETQYF.

In DNA form, the CDR3 reads TGCGCCAGCAGCTGGGACAGTCCGAACACTGAAGCTTTCTTT. It encodes CASSWDSPNTEAFF. V usage is TRBV5-1 and J usage is TRBJ1-1; 7 bases fit TRBD1. This CDR3 region has 14 residues. Germline V CDR1 and CDR2: SGHRS, YFSETQ. Trimming at V came to 3 bases and at J to 1 base, leaving 3 bases not matched to a gene.

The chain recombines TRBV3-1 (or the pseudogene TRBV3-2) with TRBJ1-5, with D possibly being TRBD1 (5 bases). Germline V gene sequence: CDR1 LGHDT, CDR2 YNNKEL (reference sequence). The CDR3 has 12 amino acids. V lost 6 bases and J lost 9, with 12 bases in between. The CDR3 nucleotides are TGTGCCAGCAGTAGGACCGGGGGGCCCCAGCATTTT. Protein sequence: CASSRTGGPQHF.

CDR3 in DNA: TGTGCCAGCAGTTTCCCGGAGACTAACACAGATACGCAGTATTTT. Protein sequence: CASSFPETNTDTQYF. The chain uses TRBV6-2 or TRBV6-3 and TRBJ2-3, with TRBD2 as a possible D gene (5 bases). CDR3 length: 15 amino acids. Trimming left V 4 bases short and J 2 bases short, with 13 bases between. The V gene's germline CDR1 is MNHEY and CDR2 SVGEGT.

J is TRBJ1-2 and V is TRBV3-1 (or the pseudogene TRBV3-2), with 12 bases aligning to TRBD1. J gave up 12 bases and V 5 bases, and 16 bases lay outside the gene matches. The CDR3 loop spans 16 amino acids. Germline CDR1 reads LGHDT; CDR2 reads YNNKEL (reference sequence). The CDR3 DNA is TGTGCCAGCAGCTCCGGGACAGGGGGCGTCATGTTGAACCACACCTTC. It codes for CASSSGTGGVMLNHTF.

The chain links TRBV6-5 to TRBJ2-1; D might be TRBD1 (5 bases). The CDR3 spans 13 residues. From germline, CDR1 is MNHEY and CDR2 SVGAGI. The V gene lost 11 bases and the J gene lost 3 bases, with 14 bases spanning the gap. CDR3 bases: TGTGCCTCCCAGGGTGCGAGCTACAATGAGCAGTTCTTC. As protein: CASQGASYNEQFF.

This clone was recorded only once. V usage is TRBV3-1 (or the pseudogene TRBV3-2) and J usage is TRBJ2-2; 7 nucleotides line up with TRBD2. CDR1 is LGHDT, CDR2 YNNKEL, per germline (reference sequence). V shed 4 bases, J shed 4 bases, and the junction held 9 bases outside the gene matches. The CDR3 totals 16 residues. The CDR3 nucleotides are TGTGCCAGCAGCCCCCCCAGACTAGCACTCACCGGGGAGCTGTTTTTT. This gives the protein CASSPPRLALTGELFF.

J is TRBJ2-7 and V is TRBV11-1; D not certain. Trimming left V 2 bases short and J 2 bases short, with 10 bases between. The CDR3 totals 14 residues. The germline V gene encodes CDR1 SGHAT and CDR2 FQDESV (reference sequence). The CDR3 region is CASSLITQTYEQYF. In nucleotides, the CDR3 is TGTGCCAGCAGCTTAATTACCCAGACCTACGAGCAGTACTTC. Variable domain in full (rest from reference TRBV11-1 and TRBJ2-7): EAEVAQSPRYKITEKSQAVAFWCDPISGHATLYWYRQILGQGPELLVQFQDESVVDDSQLPKDRFSAERLKGVDSTLKIQPAELGDSAMYLCASSLITQTYEQYFGPGTRLTVT.